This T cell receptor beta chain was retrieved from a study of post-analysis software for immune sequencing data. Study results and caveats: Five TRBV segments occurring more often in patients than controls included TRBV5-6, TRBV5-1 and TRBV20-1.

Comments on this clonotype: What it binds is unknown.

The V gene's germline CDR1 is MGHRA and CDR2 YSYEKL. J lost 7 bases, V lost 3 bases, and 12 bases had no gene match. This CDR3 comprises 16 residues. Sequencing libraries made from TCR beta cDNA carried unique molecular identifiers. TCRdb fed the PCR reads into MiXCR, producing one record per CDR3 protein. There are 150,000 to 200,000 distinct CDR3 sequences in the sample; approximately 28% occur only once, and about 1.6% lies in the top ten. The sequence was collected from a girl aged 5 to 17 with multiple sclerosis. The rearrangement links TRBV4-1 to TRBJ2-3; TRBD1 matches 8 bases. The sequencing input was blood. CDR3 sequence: CASSHVQGDGRNTQYF. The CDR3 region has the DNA TGCGCCAGCAGCCATGTACAGGGGGATGGGCGGAATACGCAGTATTTT.